The clone carrying this TCR beta chain showed up just a few times. Its antigen is not identified. These data are taken from a study of CD8 T cells in ankylosing spondylitis. Via MiXCR, TCRdb re-called the 5' RACE reads, giving one row per CDR3 protein. The sample yields about 510,000 distinct CDR3 sequences, roughly 5% seen once. Study observations and caveats: A TCR beta motif of about 8 highly homologous variants seemed to mark ankylosing spondylitis blood.

Per the germline V gene, CDR1 is SEHNR and CDR2 is FQNEAQ (reference sequence). V trimming: 5 bases; J trimming: 4 bases; junction bases outside the gene matches: 11. This CDR3 spans 17 amino acids. V gene TRBV7-9 combines with J gene TRBJ2-3, with TRBD1 matching 11 bases. Source material: blood, either unsorted or a sorted T cell fraction (not recorded which). The sequence derives from a male donor with ankylosing spondylitis. The CDR3: CASSTLPGQGGADTQYF. DNA of the CDR3: TGTGCCAGCAGCACACTACCGGGACAGGGGGGCGCAGATACGCAGTATTTT.